The sequence of this T cell receptor beta chain was determined in a study of T-cell reconstitution after alpha-beta-depleted transplantation in children. Preparation of the TCRbeta library was carried out with unique molecular identifiers. In TCRdb, the PCR reads were re-called with MiXCR into one record per CDR3 protein. The sample lists about 500,000 distinct CDR3 sequences, less than 35% occurring once. CDR3 length: 15 residues. V lost 0 bases, J lost 6 bases, and 15 bases lay in between. Germline CDR1 reads LGHNA; CDR2 reads YSLEER. A few counts support this clonotype. The TCR originated in a human donor who donated a stem cell graft to a child with aplastic anemia. The sample in question was PBMCs from the stem cell graft donor, obtained from the stem cell graft. The rearrangement joins TRBV4-3 to TRBJ2-7, with D tentatively TRBD2 (6 bases). The CDR3 here is CASSQDPRGLGEQYF. The CDR3 DNA follows: TGCGCCAGCAGCCAAGATCCGCGGGGTTTAGGCGAGCAGTACTTC.